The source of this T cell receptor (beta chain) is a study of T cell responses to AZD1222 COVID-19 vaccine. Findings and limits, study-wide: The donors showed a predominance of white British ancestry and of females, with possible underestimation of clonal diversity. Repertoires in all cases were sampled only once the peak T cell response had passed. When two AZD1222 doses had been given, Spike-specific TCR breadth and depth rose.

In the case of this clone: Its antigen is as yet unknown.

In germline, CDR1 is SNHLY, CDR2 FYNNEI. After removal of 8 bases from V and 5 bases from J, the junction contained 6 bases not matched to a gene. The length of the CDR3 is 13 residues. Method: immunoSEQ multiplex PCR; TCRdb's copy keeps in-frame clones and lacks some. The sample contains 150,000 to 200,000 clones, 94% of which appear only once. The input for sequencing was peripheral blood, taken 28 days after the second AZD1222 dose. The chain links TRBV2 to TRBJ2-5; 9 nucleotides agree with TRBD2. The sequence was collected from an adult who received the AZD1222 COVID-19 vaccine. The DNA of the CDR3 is TGTGCCAGCGGGCGGGAGGGTATGGAGACCCAGTACTTC. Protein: CASGREGMETQYF.